The rows below give T cell receptor beta chains drawn from one sample of a study of shared clonotypes between healthy human individuals. Some clones are missing from TCRdb's copy, which holds only in-frame ones; the method was immunoSEQ multiplex PCR. The sample lists millions of clones, approximately 95% occurring once. The material sequenced was naive CD4+ T cells from PBMCs. These receptors all stem from a young man in good health. Some clones in this sample may be carry-over from other donors' samples. Each CDR3 is given without its conserved first and last residue. The size field is filled for only some rows; it gives once, few, many or a size class.

J | size | V | CDR3
TRBJ2-1 | . | TRBV7-2 | ASSLVAGVRNEQF
TRBJ2-1 | . | TRBV30 | AWSVEGHSSSYNEQF
TRBJ2-1 | . | TRBV19 | ASSIPTLGIDEQF
TRBJ2-7 | . | TRBV7-9 | ASSSRDRGIEEQY
TRBJ2-1 | . | TRBV7-3 | ASSLAGGTYNEQF
TRBJ2-7 | . | TRBV5-1 | ASSLSGPPYEQY
TRBJ1-2 | . | TRBV27 | ASSFMASNYGYT
TRBJ2-2 | . | TRBV11-2 | ASSNERTGTGELF
TRBJ2-1 | . | TRBV5-4 | ASSLYQTDNEQF
TRBJ2-7 | . | TRBV18 | ASSPGPTGEQY
TRBJ2-7 | . | TRBV10-1 | ASRSRTGCHEQY
TRBJ2-7 | . | TRBV9 | ASSVDWGGYEQY
TRBJ1-1 | . | TRBV28 | ASSYGGFDTEAF
TRBJ2-7 | once | TRBV5-1 | ASSSTPQGSYEQY
TRBJ1-1 | . | TRBV28 | ASSPSLRQVWAF
TRBJ1-5 | . | TRBV7-9 | ASSQLYSNQPQH
TRBJ2-1 | . | TRBV2 | ASSDEVTSYNEQF
TRBJ2-3 | . | TRBV11-2 | ASSPSLGAPTDTQY
TRBJ2-7 | . | TRBV5-1 | ASSVQPLSYEQY
TRBJ1-2 | . | TRBV11-2 | ASRRNRGAYGYT
TRBJ1-4 | . | TRBV6-1 | ASGQGYNEKLF
TRBJ2-7 | . | TRBV7-9 | ASSPFRGLPRETYEQY
TRBJ2-4 | . | TRBV4-1 | ASSQEPAGPNIQY
TRBJ2-1 | . | TRBV6-5 | ASSPFGSGSPL
TRBJ2-7 | once | TRBV7-2 | ASTRGTGGPYEQY
TRBJ2-5 | . | TRBV4-1 | ASSQIPGLEQETQY
TRBJ2-5 | . | TRBV5-1 | ASSFEGQGAGETQY
TRBJ2-2 | . | TRBV5-1 | ASSAQGPQHTGELF
TRBJ1-4 | . | TRBV29-1 | SVRTGSIGEKLF
TRBJ1-2 | . | TRBV4-1 | ASSQAGTGGRNYGYT
TRBJ2-4 | . | TRBV28 | ASSLSALAKNIQY
TRBJ1-5 | once | TRBV7-8 | ASSLLPLNQPQH
TRBJ2-5 | . | TRBV28 | ASRPTGRPGETQY
TRBJ2-1 | once | TRBV11-2 | ASSLSGRALNEQF
TRBJ2-2 | . | TRBV6-5 | ASSYLQGAGELF
TRBJ1-4 | . | TRBV19 | ASSTQGVRFATNEKLF
TRBJ1-5 | . | TRBV5-1 | ASSLVPSEFNQPQH
TRBJ2-3 | . | TRBV29-1 | SVGGSGSTDTQY
TRBJ1-5 | . | TRBV7-9 | ASSTASQTGPQH
TRBJ2-3 | . | TRBV28 | ASSPVAFPTDTQY
TRBJ1-2 | . | TRBV5-1 | ASTLGSGQTYGYT
TRBJ2-7 | . | TRBV28 | ASRVAGGGSYEQY
TRBJ1-2 | . | TRBV5-5 | ASSQWSHGYT
TRBJ1-2 | . | TRBV9 | ASSVGRTDVYGYT
TRBJ2-1 | . | TRBV19 | ASSPGLAGHNEQF
TRBJ2-5 | . | TRBV5-4 | ASSYQAGVETQY